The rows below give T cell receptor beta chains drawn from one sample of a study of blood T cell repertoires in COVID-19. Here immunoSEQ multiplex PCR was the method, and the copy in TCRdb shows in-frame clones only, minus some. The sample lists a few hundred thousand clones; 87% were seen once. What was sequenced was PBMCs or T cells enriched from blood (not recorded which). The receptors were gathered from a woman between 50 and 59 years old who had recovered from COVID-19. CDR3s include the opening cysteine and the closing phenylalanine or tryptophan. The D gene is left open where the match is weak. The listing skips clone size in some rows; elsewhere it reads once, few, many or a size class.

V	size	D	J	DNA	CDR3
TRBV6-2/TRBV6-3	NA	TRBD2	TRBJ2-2	TGTGCCAGCACCCCAGGTCGCGGGGGACCCACCGGGGAGCTGTTTTTT	CASTPGRGGPTGELFF
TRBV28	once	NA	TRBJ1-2	TGTGAGAGTCGGGGGATTGACTATGGCTACACCTTC	CESRGIDYGYTF
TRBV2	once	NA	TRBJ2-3	TGTGCCAGCAGTGAAGCCACGGGGACGCAGTATTTT	CASSEATGTQYF
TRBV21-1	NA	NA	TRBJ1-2	TGTGGAAAGGCACGGGACGAGGGGGACTATGGCTACACCTTC	CGKARDEGDYGYTF
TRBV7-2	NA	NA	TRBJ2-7	TGTGCCAGCAGCCCCGGGGCCTACGAGCAGTACTTC	CASSPGAYEQYF
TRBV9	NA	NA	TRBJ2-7	TGTGCCAGCAGCGTTTCAGGGGCGCAACTGGGCGAGCAGTACTTC	CASSVSGAQLGEQYF
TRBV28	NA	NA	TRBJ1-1	TGTGCCAGCAGTTTCCCCTTCTGGCGGGCCCGGAGAGAAGCTTTCTTT	CASSFPFWRARREAFF
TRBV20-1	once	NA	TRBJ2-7	TGCAGTGCTAGTCGGCTAGTAGGGGCCTACGAGCAGTACTTC	CSASRLVGAYEQYF
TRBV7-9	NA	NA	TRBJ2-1	TGTGCCAGCAGCCGAAAGGGGGATGAGCAGTTCTTC	CASSRKGDEQFF
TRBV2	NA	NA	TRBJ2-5	TGTGCCAGCAGTGAAGGAGGACTCAGGCGGGAGACCCAGTACTTC	CASSEGGLRRETQYF
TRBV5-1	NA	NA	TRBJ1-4	TGCGCCAGCAGCAGGAGGGGGGGCCCTGAGGAAAAACTGTTTTTT	CASSRRGGPEEKLFF
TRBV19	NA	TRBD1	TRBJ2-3	TGTGCCAGTATGACAGCAGGGGGAGTCCCAGATACGCAGTATTTT	CASMTAGGVPDTQYF
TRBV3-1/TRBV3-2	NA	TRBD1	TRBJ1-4	TGTGCCAGCAGTCTCAAGGACAGGGGCAATGAAAAACTGTTTTTT	CASSLKDRGNEKLFF
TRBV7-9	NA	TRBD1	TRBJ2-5	TGTGCCAGCAGCTTAGTAGGGACAGGGGTGGAGACCCAGTACTTC	CASSLVGTGVETQYF
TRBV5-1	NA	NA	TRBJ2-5	TGCGCCAGCAGCCTGCAGGGGCCTTTCCAAGAGACCCAGTACTTC	CASSLQGPFQETQYF
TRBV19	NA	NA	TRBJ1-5	TGTGCCAGTAGTAACAGAGAAAATCAGCCCCAGCATTTT	CASSNRENQPQHF
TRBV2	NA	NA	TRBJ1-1	TGTGCCAGCAGGACGGGGACTGAAGCTTTCTTT	CASRTGTEAFF
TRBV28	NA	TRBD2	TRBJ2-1	TGTGCCAGCAGTCCGAGGACTAGCGGGGGGCTTCCTTCCGGTGAGCAGTTCTTC	CASSPRTSGGLPSGEQFF
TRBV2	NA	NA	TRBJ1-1	TGTGCCAGCAGTCAGTATAACACTGAAGCTTTCTTT	CASSQYNTEAFF
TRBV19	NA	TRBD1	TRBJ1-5	TGTGCCAGTAGTAAGCCCGGGACAGGGAGCAATCAGCCCCAGCATTTT	CASSKPGTGSNQPQHF
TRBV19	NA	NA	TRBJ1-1	TGTGCCAGTAGTATAGTTGGGGGCGCGGCCACTGAAGCTTTCTTT	CASSIVGGAATEAFF
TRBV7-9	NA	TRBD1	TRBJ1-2	TGTGCCAGCAGCCAAGACGACCTTGGGACAGTTGGCTACACCTTC	CASSQDDLGTVGYTF
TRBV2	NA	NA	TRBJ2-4	TGTGCCAGCAGTGACGGGGTAGCCAAAAACATTCAGTACTTC	CASSDGVAKNIQYF
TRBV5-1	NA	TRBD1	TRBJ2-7	TGCGCCAGCAGCTTGGCAACAGGGGTCGAGCAGTACTTC	CASSLATGVEQYF
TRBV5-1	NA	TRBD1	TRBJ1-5	TGCGCCAGCAGCCCATTGGGACAGGGGCCTGGACAGCCCCAGCATTTT	CASSPLGQGPGQPQHF
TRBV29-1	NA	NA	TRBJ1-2	TGCAGCGTTGGCCGGGGTAATGGCTACACCTTC	CSVGRGNGYTF
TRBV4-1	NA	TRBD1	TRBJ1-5	TGCGCCAGCAGCCAAGACGAACCGGGACAGATTAGCAATCAGCCCCAGCATTTT	CASSQDEPGQISNQPQHF
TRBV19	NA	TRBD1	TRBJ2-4	TGTGCCAGTAGTCCCCTCCGACAGGGTGGTCTGCTAGAAACAAAAAACATTCAGTACTTC	CASSPLRQGGLLETKNIQYF
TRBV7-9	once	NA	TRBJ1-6	TGTGCCAGCAGCTACGGACAGCTAGATTCACCCCTCCACTTT	CASSYGQLDSPLHF
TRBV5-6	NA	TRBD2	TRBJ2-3	TGTGCCAGCAGCATTCTACTTCGGGGGGGCCCAGATACGCAGTATTTT	CASSILLRGGPDTQYF
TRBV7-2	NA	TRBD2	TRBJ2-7	TGTGCCAGCAGCTTACGACTCTGGGGGGGGTCCGACGAGCAGTACTTC	CASSLRLWGGSDEQYF
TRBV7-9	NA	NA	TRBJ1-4	TGTGCCAGCAGCTTAGTTGCGGCCAGGGAAAATGAAAAACTGTTTTTT	CASSLVAARENEKLFF
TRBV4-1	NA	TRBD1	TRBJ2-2	TGCGCCAGCAGCCAAGTACTCACAGGGGTTGACACCGGGGAGCTGTTTTTT	CASSQVLTGVDTGELFF
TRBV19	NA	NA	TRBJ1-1	TGTGCCAGTAGTCCTGTGGGGGGATTAGCTTTCTTT	CASSPVGGLAFF
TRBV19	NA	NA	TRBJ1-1	TGTGCCAGTAACCCGGGGCGGACTAAGAACACTGAAGCTTTCTTT	CASNPGRTKNTEAFF
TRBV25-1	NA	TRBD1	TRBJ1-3	TGTGCCAGCACCCCGCCGACAGGGACTGGAAACACCATATATTTT	CASTPPTGTGNTIYF
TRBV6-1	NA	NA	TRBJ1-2	TGTGCCAGCAGTGAAGGCGGATTTTATAACTATGGCTACACCTTC	CASSEGGFYNYGYTF
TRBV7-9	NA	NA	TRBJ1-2	TGTGCCAGCAGCACCGAAAGGGGGGGTTATTATGGCTACACCTTC	CASSTERGGYYGYTF
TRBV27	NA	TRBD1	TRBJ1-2	TGTGCCAGCAGTCCCATTCCCGGACAGGGGGCGTCTGGCTACACCTTC	CASSPIPGQGASGYTF
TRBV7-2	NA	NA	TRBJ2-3	TGTGCCAGCAGCCCCTTCGTCGGGGGTGGCGGCACAGATACGCAGTATTTT	CASSPFVGGGGTDTQYF
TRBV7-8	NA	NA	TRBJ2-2	TGTGCCAGCAGCCTGACAGGATTTGGCACCGGGGAGCTGTTTTTT	CASSLTGFGTGELFF
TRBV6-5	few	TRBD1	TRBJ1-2	TGTGCCAGCGGCCCGACAGGGCTGTATGGCTACACCTTC	CASGPTGLYGYTF
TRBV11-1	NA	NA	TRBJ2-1	TGTGCCAGCAGCTCGGTGAGGGGGAGCTCCTACAATGAGCAGTTCTTC	CASSSVRGSSYNEQFF
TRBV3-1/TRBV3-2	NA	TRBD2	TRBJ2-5	TGTGCCAGCAGGATGGGAGGGGAGACCCAGTACTTC	CASRMGGETQYF
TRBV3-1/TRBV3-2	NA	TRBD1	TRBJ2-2	TGTGCCAGCAGCCACAGCAGGGGGCTGAGCTACCACCGGGAGCTGTTTTTT	CASSHSRGLSYHRELFF
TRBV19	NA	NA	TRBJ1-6	TGTGCCAGTAGTGACTTCTGGGGGGGGGCGCGGATAACGTCACCCCTCCACTTT	CASSDFWGGARITSPLHF
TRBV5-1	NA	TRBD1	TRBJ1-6	TGCGCCAGCAGCACGACCCGGGAACAGGGGAGTTCACCCCTCCACTTT	CASSTTREQGSSPLHF
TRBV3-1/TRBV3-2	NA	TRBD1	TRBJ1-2	TGTGCCAGCAGCTACGGACAGGGGGCAAATGGCTACACCTTC	CASSYGQGANGYTF
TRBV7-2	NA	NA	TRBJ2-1	TGTGCCAGCAGCTCACAGGGGACTGTAGGCGATGAGCAGTTCTTC	CASSSQGTVGDEQFF
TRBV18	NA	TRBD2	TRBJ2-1	TGTGCCAGCTCACCTGAACCTCCGGGACTAGCGGGGGGGAGTGAGCAGTTCTTC	CASSPEPPGLAGGSEQFF
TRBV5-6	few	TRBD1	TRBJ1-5	TGTGCCAGCAGCTTGGGGGGACAGGGACCAATGAAGCCCCAGCATTTT	CASSLGGQGPMKPQHF
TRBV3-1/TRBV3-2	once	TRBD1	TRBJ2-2	TGTGCCAGCAGCCTAAAGACAGGGGCGGGCACCGGGGAGCTGTTTTTT	CASSLKTGAGTGELFF